The rows below give T cell receptor beta chains drawn from one sample of a study of T cells in Graves' hyperthyroidism and ophthalmopathy. A single record per CDR3 protein comes from TCRdb applying MiXCR to the multiplex PCR reads. This sample carries around 210,000 distinct CDR3 sequences, 17% of them seen once, and the ten largest clones take over 45%. Specimen: blood. These receptors originate from a woman aged 45 to 65 with Graves' hyperthyroidism. Each CDR3 is given with its conserved first and last residue. D genes are given only for firm matches. Some rows mark clone size as missing; the rest say once, few, many or name a class of expanded clone.

D gene,J gene,clone size,V gene,CDR3 DNA,CDR3 protein
NA,TRBJ2-5,many,TRBV6-1,TGTGCCAGCAGTTGGGATGAGACCCAGTACTTC,CASSWDETQYF
TRBD2,TRBJ2-1,many,TRBV20-1,TGCAGTGCTAGAGGACTAGCGGGAGAGTTTGAGCAGTTCTTC,CSARGLAGEFEQFF
NA,TRBJ2-5,many,TRBV20-1,TGCAGTGCTAGAAAGTCTAGCGAACTACAAGAGACCCAGTACTTC,CSARKSSELQETQYF
TRBD1,TRBJ2-1,many,TRBV11-3,TGTGCCAGCAGCCAAACCGGGACAGGGGCCGATGAGCAGTTCTTC,CASSQTGTGADEQFF
TRBD1,TRBJ2-2,many,TRBV2,TGTGCCAGCGACAGGGGGCGCGCCGGGGAGCTGTTTTTT,CASDRGRAGELFF
TRBD2,TRBJ2-3,few,TRBV7-9,TGTGCCAGCACCGTAGCGGGAGATACGCAGTATTTT,CASTVAGDTQYF
NA,TRBJ2-3,NA,TRBV12-3/TRBV12-4,TGTGCCAGCAGCCCGGACAGCGTGGCGCAGTATTTT,CASSPDSVAQYF
TRBD1,TRBJ2-1,many,TRBV2,TGTGCCAGCAACCCCGGGACAGGGGGGGATGAGCAGTTCTTC,CASNPGTGGDEQFF
TRBD1,TRBJ2-1,many,TRBV6-1,TGTGCCAGCAGCCAACCGGGACAGGGCCACAATGAGCAGTTCTTC,CASSQPGQGHNEQFF
TRBD2,TRBJ2-1,many,TRBV28,TGTGCCAGCAGTCCTACCCGGACTAGCGGGAGAAATGAGCAGTTCTTC,CASSPTRTSGRNEQFF
NA,TRBJ1-1,many,TRBV20-1,TGCAGTGCCCCCTCAGGGAACACTGAAGCTTTCTTT,CSAPSGNTEAFF
NA,TRBJ2-1,NA,TRBV20-1,TGCAGTGCTACGGATAGGGGGGGGGGGAATGAGCAGTTCTTC,CSATDRGGGNEQFF
TRBD1,TRBJ2-5,few,TRBV10-3,TGTGCCATCAGACACGGACAGGGGAGAGCAAAAGAGACCCAGTACTTC,CAIRHGQGRAKETQYF
TRBD1,TRBJ2-3,NA,TRBV5-1,TGCGCCAGCAGCTTGGTTGGGACAGACGACCAAGATACGCAGTATTTT,CASSLVGTDDQDTQYF
TRBD1,TRBJ1-3,many,TRBV12-3/TRBV12-4,TGTGCCAGCAGGTCCGGGACAGAGTTTGGAAACACCATATATTTT,CASRSGTEFGNTIYF
TRBD1,TRBJ2-5,many,TRBV12-5,TGTGCTAGTGGTCCCCGGGACAGGGGCGGCGAGACCCAGTACTTC,CASGPRDRGGETQYF
NA,TRBJ2-1,NA,TRBV4-1,TGCGCCAGCAGCCAAGAAAGTTGGGGACGGGCTCGAGCAAATGAGCAGTTCTTC,CASSQESWGRARANEQFF
NA,TRBJ2-7,many,TRBV27,TGTGCCAGCAGTTTAAAGCAGGTCAAAGCCTACGAGCAGTACTTC,CASSLKQVKAYEQYF
TRBD1,TRBJ2-7,many,TRBV12-3/TRBV12-4,TGTGCCAGCAACAACCGGGACAGGCAGCCTTTGGAGCAGTACTTC,CASNNRDRQPLEQYF
NA,TRBJ2-1,many,TRBV29-1,TGCAGCGTTGAGGTTCATCCCTCCTACAATGAGCAGTTCTTC,CSVEVHPSYNEQFF
TRBD1,TRBJ2-1,many,TRBV7-6,TGTGCCAGCAGCTCACAGGGGGCATTCCACAATGAGCAGTTCTTC,CASSSQGAFHNEQFF
NA,TRBJ2-1,NA,TRBV2,TGTGCCAGCAGTGACCCGACAGCAAGCGGGAATGAGCAGTTCTTC,CASSDPTASGNEQFF